This T cell receptor beta chain comes out of a study of T cell changes during pregnancy in multiple sclerosis. Clones were sequenced by immunoSEQ multiplex PCR, and TCRdb holds only the in-frame ones, with some missing. This sample has tens of thousands of clones, with over 90% found just once. The CDR3 covers 13 residues. The V gene lost 2 bases and the J gene lost 12 bases, with 13 bases spanning the gap. Germline V gene data show CDR1 as SGHVS and CDR2 as FNYEAQ. Sequenced here: CD8+ T cells from peripheral blood mononuclear cells, sampled in the third trimester of pregnancy. The chain uses TRBV7-6 and TRBJ1-4; D unresolved. The receptor was isolated from a female donor with multiple sclerosis, enrolled in a pregnancy study. The CDR3 protein is CASSLWRAEELFF. The CDR3 DNA reads as TGTGCCAGCAGCTTATGGCGGGCGGAAGAACTGTTTTTT.